This record covers a single TCR beta chain. The antigen remains undetermined. This record comes from a study of blood T cells in healthy people across ages. Points from the study as a whole: Estimated diversity, derived from one million T cells, was regarded as an underestimate.

A J-beta primer mix and a sample-barcoded 5' primer were used in a second PCR of about 7 to 11 cycles. One entry per CDR3 protein results from TCRdb running MiXCR on the 5' RACE reads. The data contain about 800,000 distinct CDR3 sequences, roughly 50% of them seen just once; the ten biggest clones take up roughly 20%. The CDR3 has 14 amino acids. Germline V CDR1 and CDR2: SGHDN, FVKESK. V was pared by 4 bases and J by 7 bases, with 15 bases between. Sequencing used blood. This sequence originates from a man younger than 45 in good health. The rearrangement joins TRBV14 to TRBJ2-3; D unresolved. DNA of the CDR3: TGTGCCAGCAGCCCAACCATTCGGACGCATACGCAGTATTTT. Translated, it gives CASSPTIRTHTQYF.